This T cell receptor beta chain was recorded in a study of blood T cell repertoires in COVID-19. The V end was cut by 1 base, the J end by 2 bases, with 12 bases between. The CDR3 runs 15 residues. Looked up from germline, CDR1 is MNHNS and CDR2 is SASEGT. Here immunoSEQ multiplex PCR was the method, and the copy in TCRdb shows in-frame clones only, minus some. The sample lists roughly 290,000 clones; 80% to 90% were seen once. The specimen sequenced was PBMCs or T cells enriched from blood (not recorded which). This TCR was recovered from a man aged 25-45 years who had recovered from COVID-19. V gene TRBV6-1 combines with J gene TRBJ2-7; D is possibly TRBD2 (5 bases). Here the CDR3 DNA reads TGTGCCAGCAGTGAAGAGTCCGGAGGTGCCTACGAGCAGTACTTC. Translated: CASSEESGGAYEQYF.